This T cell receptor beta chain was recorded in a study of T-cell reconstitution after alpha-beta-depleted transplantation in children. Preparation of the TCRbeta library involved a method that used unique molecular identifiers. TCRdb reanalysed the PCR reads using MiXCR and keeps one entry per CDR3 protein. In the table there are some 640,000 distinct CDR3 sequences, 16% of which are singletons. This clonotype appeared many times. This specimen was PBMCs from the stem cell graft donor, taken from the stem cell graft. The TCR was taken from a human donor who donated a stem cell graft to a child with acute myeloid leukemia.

This chain's CDR3 is CASSYLGNNQPQHF. In DNA form, the CDR3 reads TGTGCCAGCAGTTATTTAGGGAACAATCAGCCCCAGCATTTT. The V and J genes are TRBV6-5 and TRBJ1-5, with unresolved D. The V gene lost 3 bases and the J gene lost 3 bases, with 9 bases spanning the gap. The germline V gene encodes CDR1 MNHEY and CDR2 SVGAGI. This CDR3 is 14 amino acids long.